Listed below are T cell receptor beta chains from one sample, sequenced in a study of control samples from healthy donors and cancer patients. Only in-frame clones appear in the TCRdb table, and some are missing; sequencing was by immunoSEQ multiplex PCR. This sample has over 150,000 clones, with more than 85% found just once. Sequenced sample: blood. These receptor sequences come from a woman between 35 and 50 years old in good health. CDR3s include the opening cysteine and the closing phenylalanine or tryptophan. D genes are given only for firm matches. The size of a clone is reported for some rows only, either as once, few or many, or as a class for expanded clones.

CDR3 | DNA | D | size | J | V
CASSPNQETQYF | TGTGCCAGCTCACCCAACCAAGAGACCCAGTACTTC | - | once | TRBJ2-5 | TRBV18
CASSLSGDTKAFF | TGTGCCAGCAGTTTGTCGGGGGACACTAAAGCTTTCTTT | - | - | TRBJ1-1 | TRBV12-3/TRBV12-4
CASSQTGVGTEAFF | TGTGCCAGCAGTCAAACAGGGGTCGGGACTGAAGCTTTCTTT | TRBD1 | - | TRBJ1-1 | TRBV6-6
CASSQGGRDYGYTF | TGCGCCAGCAGCCAAGGTGGCAGAGACTATGGCTACACCTTC | - | - | TRBJ1-2 | TRBV4-1
CSGRPQGGSTGAFF | TGCAGCGGCCGGCCCCAGGGAGGGTCAACCGGGGCTTTCTTT | - | - | TRBJ1-1 | TRBV29-1
CARSPAVGGRTDTQYF | TGTGCCAGAAGCCCCGCTGTCGGGGGCCGCACAGATACGCAGTATTTT | - | - | TRBJ2-3 | TRBV7-5
CASSLRRTEDTSTEAFF | TGCGCCAGCAGCTTGAGAAGGACCGAGGATACAAGTACTGAAGCTTTCTTT | - | - | TRBJ1-1 | TRBV5-1
CASSQERLVAGFHSTDTQYF | TGTGCCAGCAGCCAAGAGAGACTCGTAGCGGGTTTTCATAGCACAGATACGCAGTATTTT | TRBD2 | - | TRBJ2-3 | TRBV4-2
CASSLGASTGELFF | TGTGCCAGCAGTTTAGGGGCGTCGACCGGGGAGCTGTTTTTT | - | few | TRBJ2-2 | TRBV27
CASSYYLGELFF | TGTGCCAGCAGCTATTACTTGGGGGAGCTGTTTTTT | - | - | TRBJ2-2 | TRBV12-3/TRBV12-4
CASSLTGGGDQPQHF | TGTGCCAGCAGCCTTACAGGAGGAGGTGACCAGCCCCAGCATTTT | - | few | TRBJ1-5 | TRBV7-9